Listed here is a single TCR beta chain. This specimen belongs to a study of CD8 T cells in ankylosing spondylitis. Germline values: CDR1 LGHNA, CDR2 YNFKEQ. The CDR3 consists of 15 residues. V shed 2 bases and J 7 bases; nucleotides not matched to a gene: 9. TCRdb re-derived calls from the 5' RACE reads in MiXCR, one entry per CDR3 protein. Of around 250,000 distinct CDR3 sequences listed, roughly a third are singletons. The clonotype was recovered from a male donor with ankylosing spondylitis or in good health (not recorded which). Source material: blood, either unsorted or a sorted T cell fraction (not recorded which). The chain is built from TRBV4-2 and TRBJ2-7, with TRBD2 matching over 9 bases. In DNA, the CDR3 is TGTGCCAGCAGCCAAATGGCGGCTAGCGGGGAGGAGCAGTACTTC. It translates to CASSQMAASGEEQYF.